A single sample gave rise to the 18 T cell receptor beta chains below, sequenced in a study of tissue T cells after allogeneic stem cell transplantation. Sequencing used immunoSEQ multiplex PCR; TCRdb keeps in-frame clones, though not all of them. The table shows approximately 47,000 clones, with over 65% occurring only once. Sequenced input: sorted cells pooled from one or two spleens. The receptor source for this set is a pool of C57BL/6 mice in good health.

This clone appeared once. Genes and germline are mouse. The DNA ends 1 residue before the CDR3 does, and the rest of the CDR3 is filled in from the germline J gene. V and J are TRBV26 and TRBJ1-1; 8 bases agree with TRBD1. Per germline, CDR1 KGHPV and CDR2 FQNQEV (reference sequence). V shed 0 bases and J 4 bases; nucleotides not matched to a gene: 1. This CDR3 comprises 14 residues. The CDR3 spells CASSLSRGPTEVFF. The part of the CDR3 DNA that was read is TGTGCCAGCAGTCTGTCCAGGGGGCCCACAGAAGTCTTC.

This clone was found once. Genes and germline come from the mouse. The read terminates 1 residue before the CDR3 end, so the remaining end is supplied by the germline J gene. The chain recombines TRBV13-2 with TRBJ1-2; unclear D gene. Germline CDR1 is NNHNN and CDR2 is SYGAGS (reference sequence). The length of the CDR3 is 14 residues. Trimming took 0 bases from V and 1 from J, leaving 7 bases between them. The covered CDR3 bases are TGTGCCAGCGGTGATGCAATGGGAAACTCCGACTACACC. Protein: CASGDAMGNSDYT. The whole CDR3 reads CASGDAMGNSDYTF.

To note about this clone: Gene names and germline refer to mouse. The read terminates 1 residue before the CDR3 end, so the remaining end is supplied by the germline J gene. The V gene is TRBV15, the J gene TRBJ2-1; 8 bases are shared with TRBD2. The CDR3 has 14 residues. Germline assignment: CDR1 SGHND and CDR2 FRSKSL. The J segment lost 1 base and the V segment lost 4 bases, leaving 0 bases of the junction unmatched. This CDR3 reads CASSYWGNYAEQFF. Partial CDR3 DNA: TGTGCCAGCAGTTACTGGGGGAACTATGCTGAGCAGTTC. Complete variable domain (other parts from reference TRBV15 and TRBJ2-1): DAGVTQTPRHEVAEKGQTIILKCEPVSGHNDLFWYRQTKIQGLELLSYFRSKSLMEDGGAFKDRFKAEMLNSSFSTLKIQPTEPKDSAVYLCASSYWGNYAEQFFGPGTRLTVL.

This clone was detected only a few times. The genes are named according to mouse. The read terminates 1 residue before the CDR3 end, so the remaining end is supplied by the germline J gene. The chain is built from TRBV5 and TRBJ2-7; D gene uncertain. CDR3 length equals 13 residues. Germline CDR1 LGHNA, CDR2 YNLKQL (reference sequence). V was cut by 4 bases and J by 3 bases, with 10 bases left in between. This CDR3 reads CASSPGQNYEQYF. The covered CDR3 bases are TGTGCCAGCAGCCCCGGGCAAAACTATGAACAGTAC.

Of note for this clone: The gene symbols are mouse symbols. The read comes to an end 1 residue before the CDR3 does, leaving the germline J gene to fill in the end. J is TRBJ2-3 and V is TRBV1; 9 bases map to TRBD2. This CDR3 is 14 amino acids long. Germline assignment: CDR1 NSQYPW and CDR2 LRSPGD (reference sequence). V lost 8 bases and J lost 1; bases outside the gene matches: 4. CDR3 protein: CTCRGGAGAETLYF. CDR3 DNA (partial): TGCACCTGCCGTGGGGGGGCGGGTGCAGAAACGCTGTAT.

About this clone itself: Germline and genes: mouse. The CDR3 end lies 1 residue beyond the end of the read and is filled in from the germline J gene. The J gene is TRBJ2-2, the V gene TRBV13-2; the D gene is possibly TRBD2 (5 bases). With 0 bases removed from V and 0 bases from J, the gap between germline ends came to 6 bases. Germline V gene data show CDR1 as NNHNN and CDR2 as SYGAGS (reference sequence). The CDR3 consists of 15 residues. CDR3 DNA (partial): TGTGCCAGCGGTGATGACTGGCCAAACACCGGGCAGCTCTAC. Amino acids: CASGDDWPNTGQLY. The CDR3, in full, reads CASGDDWPNTGQLYF.

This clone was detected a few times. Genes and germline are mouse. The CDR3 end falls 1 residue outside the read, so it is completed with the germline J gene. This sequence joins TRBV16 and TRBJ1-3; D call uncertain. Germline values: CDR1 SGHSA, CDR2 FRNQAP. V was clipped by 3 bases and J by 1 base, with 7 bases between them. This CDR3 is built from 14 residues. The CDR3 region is CASSLKGSGNTLYF. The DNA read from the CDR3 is TGTGCAAGCAGCTTGAAAGGGTCTGGAAATACGCTCTAT. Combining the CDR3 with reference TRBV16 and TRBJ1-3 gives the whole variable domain NAGVIQTPRHKVTGKGQEATLWCEPISGHSAVFWYRQTIVQGLEFLTYFRNQAPIDDSGMPKERFSAQMPNQSHSTLKIQSTQPQDSAVYLCASSLKGSGNTLYFGEGSRLIVV.

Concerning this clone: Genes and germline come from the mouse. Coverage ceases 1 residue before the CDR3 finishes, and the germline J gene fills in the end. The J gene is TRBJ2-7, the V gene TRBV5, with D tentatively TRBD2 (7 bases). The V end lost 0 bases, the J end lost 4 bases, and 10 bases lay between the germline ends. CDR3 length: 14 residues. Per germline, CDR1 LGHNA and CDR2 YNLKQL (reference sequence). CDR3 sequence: CASSQERGGYEQYF. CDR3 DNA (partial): TGTGCCAGCAGCCAAGAGAGGGGGGGGTATGAACAGTAC.

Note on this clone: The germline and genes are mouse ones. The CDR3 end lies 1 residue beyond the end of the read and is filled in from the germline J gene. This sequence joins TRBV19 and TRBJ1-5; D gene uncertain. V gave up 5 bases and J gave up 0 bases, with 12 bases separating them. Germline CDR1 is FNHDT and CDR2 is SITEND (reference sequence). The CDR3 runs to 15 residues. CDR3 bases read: TGTGCCAGCAGCCGGGGATCTTATAACAACCAGGCTCCGCTT. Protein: CASSRGSYNNQAPL. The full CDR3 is CASSRGSYNNQAPLF.

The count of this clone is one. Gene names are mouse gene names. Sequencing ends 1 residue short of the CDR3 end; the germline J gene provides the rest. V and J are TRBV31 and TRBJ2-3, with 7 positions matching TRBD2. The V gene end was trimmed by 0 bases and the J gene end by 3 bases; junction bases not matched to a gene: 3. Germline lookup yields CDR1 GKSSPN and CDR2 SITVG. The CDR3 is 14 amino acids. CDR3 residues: CAWSLELGAETLYF. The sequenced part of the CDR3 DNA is TGTGCCTGGAGTCTAGAACTGGGGGCAGAAACGCTGTAT.

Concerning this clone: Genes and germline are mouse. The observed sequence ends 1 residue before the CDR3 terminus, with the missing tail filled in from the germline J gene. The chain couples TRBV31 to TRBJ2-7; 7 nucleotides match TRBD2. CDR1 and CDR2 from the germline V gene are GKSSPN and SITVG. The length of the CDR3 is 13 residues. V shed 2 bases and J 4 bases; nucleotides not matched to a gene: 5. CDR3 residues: CAWSSTGSYEQYF. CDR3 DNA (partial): TGTGCCTGGAGTTCGACTGGGTCTTATGAACAGTAC.

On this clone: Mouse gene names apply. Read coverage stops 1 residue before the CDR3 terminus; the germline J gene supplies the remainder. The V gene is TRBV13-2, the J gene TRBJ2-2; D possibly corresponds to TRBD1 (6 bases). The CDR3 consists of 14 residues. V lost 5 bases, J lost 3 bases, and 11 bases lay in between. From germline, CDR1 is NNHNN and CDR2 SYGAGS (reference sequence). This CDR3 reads CASGRQEDTGQLYF. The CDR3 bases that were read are TGTGCCAGCGGCCGACAGGAGGACACCGGGCAGCTCTAC.

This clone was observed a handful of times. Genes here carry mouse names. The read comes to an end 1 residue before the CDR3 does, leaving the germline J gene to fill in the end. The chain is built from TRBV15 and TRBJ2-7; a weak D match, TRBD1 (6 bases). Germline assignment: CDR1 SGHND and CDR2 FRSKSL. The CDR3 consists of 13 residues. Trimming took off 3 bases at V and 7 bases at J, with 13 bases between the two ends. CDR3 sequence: CASSFTGRGEQYF. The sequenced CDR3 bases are TGTGCCAGCAGTTTCACAGGGAGAGGGGAACAGTAC.

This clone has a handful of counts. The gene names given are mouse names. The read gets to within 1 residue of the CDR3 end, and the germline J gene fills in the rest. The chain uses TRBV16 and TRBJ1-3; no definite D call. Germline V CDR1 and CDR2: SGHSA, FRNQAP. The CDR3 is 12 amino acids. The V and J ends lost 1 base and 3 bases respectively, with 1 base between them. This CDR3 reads CASSLGGNTLYF. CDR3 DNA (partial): TGTGCAAGCAGCTTAGGTGGAAATACGCTCTAT.

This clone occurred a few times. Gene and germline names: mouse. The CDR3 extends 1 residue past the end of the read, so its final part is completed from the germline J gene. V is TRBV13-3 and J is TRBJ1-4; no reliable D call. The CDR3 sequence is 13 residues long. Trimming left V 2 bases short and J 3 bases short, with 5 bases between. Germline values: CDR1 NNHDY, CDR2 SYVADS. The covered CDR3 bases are TGTGCCAGCAGTGACCACGCCAACGAAAGATTATTT. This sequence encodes CASSDHANERLF. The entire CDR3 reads CASSDHANERLFF.

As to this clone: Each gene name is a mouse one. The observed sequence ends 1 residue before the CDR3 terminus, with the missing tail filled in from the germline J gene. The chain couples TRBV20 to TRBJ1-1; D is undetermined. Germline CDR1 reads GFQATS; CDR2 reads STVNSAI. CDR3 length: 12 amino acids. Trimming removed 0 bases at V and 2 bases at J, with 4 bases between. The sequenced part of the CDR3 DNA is TGTGGTGCTAGGGACAATAACACAGAAGTCTTC. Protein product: CGARDNNTEVF. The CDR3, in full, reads CGARDNNTEVFF. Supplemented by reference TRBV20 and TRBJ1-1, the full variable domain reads GALVYQYPRRTICKSGTSMRMECQAVGFQATSVAWYRQSPQKTFELIALSTVNSAIKYEQNFTQEKFPISHPNLSFSSMTVLNAYLEDRGLYLCGARDNNTEVFFGKGTRLTVV.

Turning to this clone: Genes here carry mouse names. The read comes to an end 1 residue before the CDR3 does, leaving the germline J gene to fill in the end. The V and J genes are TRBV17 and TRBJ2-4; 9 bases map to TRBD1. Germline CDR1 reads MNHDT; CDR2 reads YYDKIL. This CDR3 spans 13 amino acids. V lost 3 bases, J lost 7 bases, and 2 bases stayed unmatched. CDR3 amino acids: CASSSGQGYTLYF. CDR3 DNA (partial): TGTGCTAGCAGTAGCGGACAGGGGTACACCTTGTAC. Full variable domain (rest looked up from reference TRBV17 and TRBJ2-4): DTTVKQNPRYKLARVGKPVNLICSQTMNHDTMYWYQKKPNQAPKLLLFYYDKILNREADTFEKFQSSRPNNSFCSLYIGSAGLEYSAMYLCASSSGQGYTLYFGAGTRLSVL.

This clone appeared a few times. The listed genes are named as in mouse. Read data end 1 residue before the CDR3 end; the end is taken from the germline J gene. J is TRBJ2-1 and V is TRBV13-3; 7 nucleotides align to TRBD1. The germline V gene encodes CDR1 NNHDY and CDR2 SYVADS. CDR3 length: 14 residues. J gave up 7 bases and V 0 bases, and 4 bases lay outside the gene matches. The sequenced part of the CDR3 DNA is TGTGCCAGCAGTGATGAACAGGGGAGCGCTGAGCAGTTC. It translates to CASSDEQGSAEQF. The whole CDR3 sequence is CASSDEQGSAEQFF.